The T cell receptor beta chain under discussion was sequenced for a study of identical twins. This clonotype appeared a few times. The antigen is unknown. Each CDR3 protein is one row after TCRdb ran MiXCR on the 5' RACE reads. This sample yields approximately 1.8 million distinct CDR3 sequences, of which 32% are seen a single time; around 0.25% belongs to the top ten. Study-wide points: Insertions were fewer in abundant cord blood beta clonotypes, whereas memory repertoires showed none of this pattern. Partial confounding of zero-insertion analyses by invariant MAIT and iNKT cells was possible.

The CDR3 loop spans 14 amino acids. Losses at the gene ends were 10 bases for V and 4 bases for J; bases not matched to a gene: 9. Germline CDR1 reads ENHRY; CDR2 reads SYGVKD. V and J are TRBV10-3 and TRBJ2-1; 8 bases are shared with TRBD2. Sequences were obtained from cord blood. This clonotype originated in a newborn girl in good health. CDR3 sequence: CANRPGLEYNEQFF. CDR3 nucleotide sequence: TGTGCCAACAGACCGGGACTAGAATACAATGAGCAGTTCTTC.